Listed below are T cell receptor beta chains from one sample, sequenced in a study of post-analysis software for immune sequencing data. TCRdb reprocessed the PCR reads with MiXCR, giving one entry per CDR3 protein. The sample records roughly 430,000 distinct CDR3 sequences, more than 30% being singletons. The sample was blood. These receptors all come from a girl aged 2 to 10 with multiple sclerosis. The CDR3 runs from the conserved cysteine through the conserved F or W. D genes are given only for firm matches. Where a row states a size, it is once, few, many or the class of an expanded clone; other rows omit it.

>-|12|-|TRBV7-2|TRBJ2-3
CASSSGTVPQYF
TGTGCCAGCAGCTCAGGGACGGTTCCGCAGTATTTT
>-|15|-|TRBV7-2|TRBJ1-1
CASRRTGTGNTEAFF
TGTGCCAGCAGAAGAACCGGGACGGGGAACACTGAAGCTTTCTTT
>many|14|TRBD1|TRBV7-2|TRBJ1-2
CASSLGQGGYGYTF
TGTGCCAGCAGCTTAGGACAGGGAGGCTATGGCTACACCTTC
>many|15|TRBD1|TRBV15|TRBJ1-6
CATSRTGTGNSPLHF
TGTGCCACCAGCAGAACCGGGACAGGGAATTCACCCCTCCACTTT
>once|16|-|TRBV5-1|TRBJ2-3
CASSLPRMGSTDTQYF
TGCGCCAGCAGCTTACCTAGGATGGGAAGCACAGATACGCAGTATTTT
>-|18|TRBD2|TRBV4-2|TRBJ2-3
CASSQDAASGSRSDTQYF
TGTGCCAGCAGCCAAGATGCGGCTAGCGGGAGCCGATCAGATACGCAGTATTTT
>-|15|TRBD1|TRBV12-3/TRBV12-4|TRBJ1-5
CASSFVGQGNQPQHF
TGTGCCAGCAGTTTCGTCGGACAGGGGAATCAGCCCCAGCATTTT
>few|16|TRBD2|TRBV5-1|TRBJ2-5
CASSLLTGGASETQYF
TGCGCCAGCAGCTTGTTGACCGGGGGGGCTTCAGAGACCCAGTACTTC
>few|16|TRBD1|TRBV7-2|TRBJ2-5
CASSLYNGQGMETQYF
TGTGCCAGCAGCCTATATAACGGACAGGGAATGGAGACCCAGTACTTC
>few|11|-|TRBV6-6|TRBJ2-3
CASSYKDTQYF
TGTGCCAGCAGTTATAAGGATACGCAGTATTTT
>-|18|TRBD2|TRBV12-3/TRBV12-4|TRBJ2-3
CAGSFGVSGRGWKDTQYF
TGTGCCGGCAGTTTTGGTGTCAGCGGGAGAGGTTGGAAAGATACGCAGTATTTT
>few|15|-|TRBV20-1|TRBJ2-7
CSARDRTLEPYEQYF
TGCAGTGCTAGAGATAGGACGCTCGAACCGTACGAGCAGTACTTC
>-|13|-|TRBV29-1|TRBJ2-7
CSVTSHGAYEQYF
TGCAGCGTAACTTCCCACGGCGCCTACGAGCAGTACTTC
>-|15|-|TRBV28|TRBJ1-4
CASKDGTALYEKLFF
TGTGCCAGCAAGGACGGGACTGCCCTTTATGAAAAACTGTTTTTT
>-|11|-|TRBV20-1|TRBJ2-7
CSAPQGVEQYF
TGCAGTGCTCCACAGGGAGTGGAGCAGTACTTC
>-|15|-|TRBV7-9|TRBJ1-2
CASSPHWGGNYGYTF
TGTGCCAGCAGCCCTCACTGGGGAGGCAACTATGGCTACACCTTC
>-|14|-|TRBV27|TRBJ2-5
CASRRTTGQETQYF
TGTGCCAGCCGGAGGACGACAGGACAAGAGACCCAGTACTTC
>-|15|TRBD1|TRBV6-2/TRBV6-3|TRBJ2-1
CASSPGQGTANEQFF
TGTGCCAGCAGCCCGGGACAGGGGACCGCTAATGAGCAGTTCTTC
>-|13|-|TRBV2|TRBJ1-6
CASSGFSISPLHF
TGTGCCAGCAGTGGGTTTTCTATCTCACCCCTCCACTTT
>few|12|-|TRBV20-1|TRBJ2-7
CSARYRVGEQYF
TGCAGTGCTAGATACAGGGTAGGCGAGCAGTACTTC
>few|12|-|TRBV28|TRBJ2-7
CASSISVYEQYF
TGTGCCAGCAGTATTTCAGTATACGAGCAGTACTTC
>-|17|TRBD1|TRBV5-7|TRBJ2-3
CASSLPNRGRSTDTQYF
TGTGCCAGCAGCCTACCCAACAGGGGCCGAAGCACAGATACGCAGTATTTT
>-|18|-|TRBV29-1|TRBJ2-2
CSVGPHWVDALNTGELFF
TGCAGCGTTGGTCCACACTGGGTCGACGCTCTCAACACCGGGGAGCTGTTTTTT
>few|13|TRBD2|TRBV10-3|TRBJ2-7
CAISRGESYEQYF
TGTGCCATCTCGCGGGGGGAATCCTACGAGCAGTACTTC
>-|13|-|TRBV28|TRBJ1-2
CASLDREDYGYTF
TGTGCCAGCCTCGACAGAGAAGACTATGGCTACACCTTC
>few|15|-|TRBV7-9|TRBJ1-2
CASSLNPGRSYGYTF
TGTGCCAGCAGCTTAAATCCGGGACGCAGCTATGGCTACACCTTC
>-|15|TRBD2|TRBV9|TRBJ2-5
CVSSVEGRGVETQYF
TGTGTCAGCAGCGTAGAAGGGCGGGGGGTAGAGACCCAGTACTTC
>-|13|-|TRBV5-1|TRBJ1-2
CASSAAGNYGYTF
TGCGCCAGCAGCGCTGCAGGGAACTATGGCTACACCTTC
>-|16|TRBD1|TRBV24-1|TRBJ2-1
CATSAPGQGGGNEQFF
TGTGCCACCAGTGCCCCGGGACAGGGTGGTGGGAATGAGCAGTTCTTC
>-|19|TRBD2|TRBV5-1|TRBJ2-3
CASSLPIGGLAGVTDTQYF
TGCGCCAGCAGCTTGCCCATCGGAGGACTAGCGGGGGTCACAGATACGCAGTATTTT
>-|15|TRBD2|TRBV5-1|TRBJ2-1
CASSPPGTRNNEQFF
TGCGCCAGCAGCCCTCCCGGGACTAGGAACAATGAGCAGTTCTTC
>few|16|-|TRBV20-1|TRBJ2-6
CSARAGGGSGANVLTF
TGCAGTGCTAGAGCGGGCGGCGGCTCTGGGGCCAACGTCCTGACTTTC
>few|13|-|TRBV7-9|TRBJ1-2
CASSKDGNYGYTF
TGTGCCAGCAGCAAAGATGGGAACTATGGCTACACCTTC
>-|16|-|TRBV7-3|TRBJ2-1
CASSPNGLPGYNEQFF
TGTGCCAGCAGCCCTAATGGACTACCAGGGTACAATGAGCAGTTCTTC
>-|14|TRBD1|TRBV27|TRBJ2-4
CASSYGQGTYGQYF
TGTGCCAGCAGTTACGGACAGGGTACCTACGGGCAGTACTTC
>-|14|-|TRBV6-2/TRBV6-3|TRBJ2-5
CASSYTSERETQYF
TGTGCCAGCAGTTACACTTCAGAGAGGGAGACCCAGTACTTC
>-|14|-|TRBV24-1|TRBJ2-1
CATSDFGGNHEQFF
TGTGCCACCAGTGATTTTGGAGGGAACCACGAGCAGTTCTTC
>-|16|-|TRBV11-2|TRBJ2-7
CASSLNGWDHNYEQYF
TGTGCCAGCAGCTTAAACGGGTGGGATCATAACTACGAGCAGTACTTC
>-|14|-|TRBV18|TRBJ2-7
CASSPQDGVYEQYF
TGTGCCAGCTCACCCCAGGACGGAGTCTACGAGCAGTACTTC
>-|15|TRBD1|TRBV18|TRBJ2-1
CASSPTTGSGNEQFF
TGTGCCAGCTCACCCACGACAGGGTCTGGCAATGAGCAGTTCTTC
>few|15|-|TRBV28|TRBJ2-7
CASSSTRGFGNEQYF
TGTGCCAGCAGTTCGACAAGGGGCTTCGGTAACGAGCAGTACTTC
>-|15|-|TRBV4-2|TRBJ1-4
CASSLDQSWDDKLFF
TGTGCCAGCAGCCTGGACCAATCGTGGGATGACAAACTGTTTTTT
>few|15|TRBD1|TRBV20-1|TRBJ1-2
CSADFRDRDDYGYTF
TGCAGTGCTGATTTTAGGGACAGGGACGACTATGGCTACACCTTC
>few|16|TRBD1|TRBV3-1|TRBJ2-1
CASSQAGTGRRNEQFF
TGTGCCAGCAGCCAAGCCGGGACAGGGCGTAGGAATGAGCAGTTCTTC
>-|14|-|TRBV29-1|TRBJ2-3
CSVEDRLVGDTQYF
TGCAGCGTTGAAGATCGCCTAGTGGGAGATACGCAGTATTTT
>once|18|TRBD2|TRBV6-2/TRBV6-3|TRBJ2-3
CASSYSGLAGARTDTQYF
TGTGCCAGCAGTTACTCGGGACTAGCGGGAGCCCGCACAGATACGCAGTATTTT
>-|13|-|TRBV20-1|TRBJ1-2
CSAWAGVNYGYTF
TGCAGTGCATGGGCAGGAGTAAACTATGGCTACACCTTC
>-|15|-|TRBV5-6|TRBJ1-2
CASSLILSSNYGYTF
TGTGCCAGCAGCCTGATTTTATCGTCGAACTATGGCTACACCTTC
>-|18|TRBD2|TRBV7-2|TRBJ2-3
CASSLVFGGGESTDTQYF
TGTGCCAGCAGCTTAGTCTTCGGCGGGGGGGAAAGCACAGATACGCAGTATTTT
>-|15|TRBD1|TRBV6-2/TRBV6-3|TRBJ2-1
CASSYSSDRVDEQFF
TGTGCCAGCAGTTACTCATCGGACAGGGTCGATGAGCAGTTCTTC